This T cell receptor (beta chain) was documented in a study of cytomegalovirus exposure and HLA in healthy donors. Study-level information: Within the Caucasian-associated ancestry cluster were around 81% of the approximately 390 genotyped donors. The study, taken as a whole, reports: Per a prior analysis, the majority of TCR beta V segments were productive roughly 87% or roughly 30% of the time. Equally common other TCR beta chains were less clonally expanded than HLA-associated ones, a later analysis found. Association of 17,000 or so TCR beta sequences with HLA alleles was found at 0.05 false discovery rate in a later analysis.

PCR used 60 Vbeta primers and 13 Jbeta primers. Only in-frame clones appear in the TCRdb table, and some are missing; sequencing was by immunoSEQ multiplex PCR. The data contain around 220,000 clones, approximately 70% of them singletons. Between the trimmed V and J ends, which lost 5 bases and 5 bases, there was a span of 12 bases. CDR3 length: 13 amino acids. Per the germline V gene, CDR1 is SEHNR and CDR2 is FQNEAQ (reference sequence). Concerning this clone: Its antigen is as yet unknown.

The sequence was collected from a woman in her twenties or thirties in good health and CMV-seronegative. Sequenced: PBMCs. This chain connects TRBV7-9 to TRBJ1-1, with a possible D match to TRBD1 (6 bases). The CDR3 spells CASSPQGRTEAFF. The DNA for the CDR3 is TGTGCCAGCAGCCCACAGGGTCGAACTGAAGCTTTCTTT.